This TCR beta chain was recovered during a study of CD8 T cells in ankylosing spondylitis. Whole-study findings and limits: In ankylosing spondylitis patients, matched synovial fluid reportedly showed significant enrichment of disease-linked clones. Clones linked to disease, bearing a CD8+ phenotype, were relatively rare in peripheral blood.

The junction had 7 bases not matched to a gene; V was cut back by 3 bases and J by 4 bases. CDR1 is KGHSH, CDR2 LQKENI, per germline. CDR3 length: 16 residues. This clonotype was picked up many times. Its antigen is unidentified. TCRdb itself ran the 5' RACE reads through MiXCR, one entry per CDR3 protein. The sample consists of about 250,000 distinct CDR3 sequences, over 7% of them appearing once. The chain combines TRBV18 with TRBJ2-5; 11 positions agree with TRBD2. The sample was blood, either unsorted or a sorted T cell fraction (not recorded which). The clonotype originates from a female donor with ankylosing spondylitis or in good health (not recorded which). CDR3: CASSPWLAGGPETQYF. The CDR3 nucleotides are TGTGCCAGCTCACCTTGGCTAGCGGGAGGTCCAGAGACCCAGTACTTC.